This T cell receptor (beta chain) is from a study of blood T cells in healthy people across ages. Investigators took about 9.2 milliliters of peripheral blood from every donor. Comment on this clonotype: Its target is unknown.

The V and J ends lost 3 bases and 4 bases respectively, with 14 bases between them. The CDR3 is 14 residues long. The germline V gene has CDR1 DFQATT and CDR2 SNEGSKA (reference sequence). Using a J-beta primer mix together with a sample-barcoded 5' primer, a second PCR was run for about 6 to 11 cycles. TCRdb re-called the 5' RACE reads through MiXCR, storing one row per CDR3 protein. The sample holds about 680,000 distinct CDR3 sequences, 45% to 50% seen once. Study observations and caveats: Percentage of naive T cells showed a strong correlation with TCR beta diversity. Lack of knowledge of donor CMV status possibly confounded expanded clonotype changes.

The source of this sequence is a woman between 55 and 75 years old in good health. The chain recombines TRBV20-1 with TRBJ2-3, with D unclear. The sequenced sample was blood. CDR3 in amino acids: CSASGRSRPDTQYF. As DNA, the CDR3 is TGCAGTGCTAGTGGGCGCAGCCGCCCAGATACGCAGTATTTT.